The rows below give T cell receptor beta chains drawn from one sample of a study of cytomegalovirus exposure and HLA in healthy donors. Clones were sequenced by immunoSEQ multiplex PCR, and TCRdb holds only the in-frame ones, with some missing. The repertoire consists of roughly 240,000 clones, with just under 80% occurring once and the leading ten covering around 0.44%. Sequenced material: PBMCs. The origin of the receptors is a boy younger than 18 in good health and CMV-seronegative. CDR3s leave out the opening cysteine and the closing phenylalanine or tryptophan.

j_call v_call cdr3_aa
TRBJ2-1 TRBV11-3 ASSLVPALGNEQF
TRBJ1-1 TRBV27 ASTPNSGTEAF
TRBJ1-1 TRBV11-3 ASSSWTRGNTEAF
TRBJ2-1 TRBV2 ASSEWGRRSYNEQF
TRBJ2-2 TRBV9 ASSVDASGANTGELF
TRBJ1-2 TRBV5-6 ASSSQGFKWEFNYGYT
TRBJ1-3 TRBV28 ASRPRGDSGNTIY
TRBJ1-5 TRBV30 AWSVPRPTGGNQPQH
TRBJ2-5 TRBV18 ASSPVGRETQY
TRBJ1-1 TRBV2 ASSRTGSMNTEAF
TRBJ2-1 TRBV10-3 AISPTGGSYNEQF
TRBJ1-5 TRBV5-1 ASSLTGNQPQH
TRBJ2-7 TRBV30 AWGGGREQY
TRBJ2-5 TRBV5-4 ASSLDMREVGEQY
TRBJ2-3 TRBV29-1 SVILAGADTQY
TRBJ1-2 TRBV7-9 ASSFGVSNYGYT
TRBJ1-1 TRBV18 ASSPQAQEAF
TRBJ2-3 TRBV7-9 ASSFQTGAPDTQY
TRBJ1-5 TRBV5-1 ASSLAGGQPQH
TRBJ2-3 TRBV2 ASRRTPSGIADTQY
TRBJ2-3 TRBV27 ASSLTSDTQY
TRBJ1-2 TRBV27 ASSPRGRSGYT
TRBJ2-7 TRBV13 ASSPGTTTYEQY
TRBJ1-5 TRBV30 AWSTPGQPQH
TRBJ2-7 TRBV23-1 ASSQYKPGHYYEQY
TRBJ1-4 TRBV5-4 ASSLAGTEGEKLF
TRBJ1-2 TRBV6-1 ASSLTGGDDGYT
TRBJ2-2 TRBV6-6 ASSYPVGELF
TRBJ2-4 TRBV4-1 ASSQDQTRLAKNIQY
TRBJ1-5 TRBV11-2 ASSLGTGGGNQPQH
TRBJ2-6 TRBV27 ASSYRGPSGANVLT
TRBJ1-4 TRBV19 ASSARDIIAEKLF
TRBJ2-1 TRBV5-1 ASSLVAGGTYNEQF
TRBJ2-7 TRBV28 ASSPPDRVAYEQY
TRBJ2-1 TRBV19 ASRRDRTLPEQF
TRBJ2-3 TRBV30 AWSFSGVSDTQY
TRBJ2-3 TRBV6-5 ASSYHEAATDTQY
TRBJ2-1 TRBV9 ASSRIWTTDNEQF
TRBJ2-1 TRBV5-4 ASSPLAYNEQF
TRBJ1-2 TRBV29-1 SAGAGGALYGYT
TRBJ1-1 TRBV10-3 AISEYFGIRDKGSTEAF
TRBJ1-3 TRBV5-1 ASSRTRGTGNTIY
TRBJ2-2 TRBV29-1 SAQGQPNTGELF
TRBJ1-1 TRBV5-6 ASSSVLQGFSEAF
TRBJ2-3 TRBV11-2 ASRRDSPAQY
TRBJ1-2 TRBV6-5 ASSRLSTLGYGYT
TRBJ1-1 TRBV29-1 SVEGLMNTEAF
TRBJ2-3 TRBV7-9 ASRSRDRNRTDTQY
TRBJ2-3 TRBV2 ATPGQGTDTQY
TRBJ2-7 TRBV29-1 SVRKDSYEQY
NA TRBV2 ASFPRGRDEQY
TRBJ2-2 TRBV6-1 ASSRTPGELF
TRBJ2-3 TRBV2 ASSVPGLAASSSTDTQY
TRBJ2-7 TRBV6-5 ASRAKAQGHEQY
TRBJ1-2 TRBV29-1 SVDGTPVLGGYT
TRBJ1-6 TRBV6-5 ASSYSAQGTSPLH
TRBJ1-2 TRBV15 ATSREVQAALGYT
TRBJ2-2 TRBV27 ASSLLGRGRNTGELF
TRBJ2-1 TRBV15 ATSLRTSVNNEQF